A single sample is the source of the 16 T cell receptor beta chains below, sequenced in a study of cytomegalovirus exposure and HLA in healthy donors (dated by TCRdb to about 2017). Library preparation used the immunoSEQ multiplex PCR assay. For the multiplex PCR, a mixture combining 60 forward primers for TCR Vbeta segments and 13 reverse primers for TCR Jbeta segments was used. The immuneACCESS repertoire file appears here via TCRdb, limited to in-frame rearrangements. These files lack a portion of the clones; in checked studies, under half of the deficit traces to unresolved V genes, and the cause of the others is not known. The sample table on file contains 70,000 to 80,000 clones. The leading ten clones occupy around 2.5% of the sample. The sequencing sample was made of PBMCs. These receptors all stem from a man aged 40-50 years in good health and CMV-seronegative.

This chain links TRBV5-6 with TRBJ2-7, with a possible D match to TRBD1 (6 bases). The ends were cut back, 1 base at V and 5 bases at J, with 13 bases in the middle. CDR3 size: 14 residues. Per the germline V gene, CDR1 is SGHDT and CDR2 is YYEEEE. The chain's CDR3 is CASSLLSRGHEQYF. Here the CDR3 DNA reads TGTGCCAGCAGCTTGCTTTCCAGGGGACACGAGCAGTACTTC. Full variable domain (outside the CDR3, taken from reference TRBV5-6 and TRBJ2-7): DAGVTQSPTHLIKTRGQQVTLRCSPKSGHDTVSWYQQALGQGPQFIFQYYEEEERQRGNFPDRFSGHQFPNYSSELNVNALLLGDSALYLCASSLLSRGHEQYFGPGTRLTVT.

V gene TRBV30 combines with J gene TRBJ2-3; no definite D call. CDR3 length equals 17 residues. V lost 3 bases to trimming and J lost 0 bases, with 19 bases between them. The germline CDR1 and CDR2 sequences are GTSNPN and SVGIG (reference sequence). In DNA form, the CDR3 reads TGTGCCTGGAGCCCCCATGTAACGGTCACTAGCACAGATACGCAGTATTTT. Amino acids: CAWSPHVTVTSTDTQYF.

CDR3 sequence reads: CAISEQGTDQPQHF. DNA of the CDR3: TGTGCCATCAGTGAACAGGGGACCGATCAGCCCCAGCATTTT. This chain connects TRBV10-3 to TRBJ1-5; 7 nucleotides match TRBD1. The CDR3 is made up of 14 amino acids. The V gene's germline CDR1 is ENHRY and CDR2 SYGVKD. J lost 5 bases, V lost 3 bases, and 4 bases had no gene match.

The J gene is TRBJ2-2, the V gene TRBV29-1, with 9 bases fitting TRBD1. Germline V gene data show CDR1 as SQVTM and CDR2 as ANQGSEA. After removal of 6 bases from V and 6 bases from J, the junction contained 8 bases not matched to a gene. The CDR3 is 14 amino acids. The chain's CDR3 is CSVTRDRVAGELFF. The CDR3 coding sequence is TGCAGCGTCACCCGGGACAGGGTGGCCGGGGAGCTGTTTTTT.

This sequence joins TRBV10-1 and TRBJ2-5; 8 bases align to TRBD2. The junction had 11 bases not matched to a gene; V was cut back by 2 bases and J by 3 bases. Germline V gene sequence: CDR1 WNHNN, CDR2 SYGVQD (reference sequence). This CDR3 region has 17 residues. The CDR3 DNA reads as TGCGCCAGCAGTGAGGGCGGGGCTAGCGGGTACGAAGAGACCCAGTACTTC. Translation: CASSEGGASGYEETQYF.

The CDR3 here is CASSPTGGNQPQHF. In DNA form, the CDR3 reads TGTGCCAGCAGTCCGACAGGGGGAAATCAGCCCCAGCATTTT. The chain is built from TRBV6-6 and TRBJ1-5; TRBD1 matches 9 bases. V gave up 5 bases and J gave up 4 bases; unmatched junction bases: 3. Germline CDR1 reads MNHNY; CDR2 reads SVGAGI (reference sequence). This CDR3 is built from 14 residues.

The genes are TRBV7-8 and TRBJ1-5, with unresolved D. The germline V gene encodes CDR1 SGHVS and CDR2 FQNEAQ. V lost 3 bases, J lost 0 bases, and 9 bases lay in between. The CDR3 has 15 residues. CDR3 sequence (DNA): TGTGCCAGCAGCTTTTCCCCTATTAGCAATCAGCCCCAGCATTTT. Its protein is CASSFSPISNQPQHF.

The chain is built from TRBV19 and TRBJ1-5; TRBD1 is a possible D gene (5 bases). CDR3 size: 21 residues. From germline, CDR1 is LNHDA and CDR2 SQIVND (reference sequence). With 1 base removed from V and 0 bases from J, the gap between germline ends came to 25 bases. The chain's CDR3 is CASSIGSNGGTPRNSNQPQHF. For the CDR3, the DNA is TGTGCCAGTAGTATAGGTTCTAACGGCGGGACTCCCAGGAATAGCAATCAGCCCCAGCATTTT.

The chain carries TRBV9 and TRBJ1-2, with 7 bases fitting TRBD1. The V gene's germline CDR1 is SGDLS and CDR2 YYNGEE. This CDR3 comprises 14 residues. V lost 5 bases to trimming and J lost 6 bases; unmatched junction nucleotides: 10. The CDR3 DNA reads TGTGCCAGCAGAAGAGTAGGGACAGACGATGGCTACACCTTC. Residues: CASRRVGTDDGYTF.

The rearrangement uses TRBV6-1 and TRBJ1-1; D might be TRBD1 (5 bases). The V and J ends lost 7 bases and 0 bases respectively, with 15 bases between them. CDR1 is MNHNS and CDR2 is SASEGT in the germline V gene. The CDR3 contains 15 residues. CDR3 protein: CASIGQGGMNTEAFF. CDR3 nucleotides: TGTGCCAGCATCGGGCAGGGAGGCATGAACACTGAAGCTTTCTTT.

V usage is TRBV29-1 and J usage is TRBJ2-3, with 9 bases fitting TRBD2. This CDR3 spans 15 amino acids. Per germline, CDR1 SQVTM and CDR2 ANQGSEA. V gave up 3 bases and J gave up 1 base; unmatched junction bases: 5. The CDR3 loop is CSVDGLAGRTDTQYF. DNA for the CDR3: TGCAGCGTTGATGGGCTAGCGGGGCGCACAGATACGCAGTATTTT.

The rearrangement links TRBV21-1 to TRBJ1-5. TRBV21-1 is designated a pseudogene. The CDR3 covers 12 residues. The CDR3 reads CAIHRGNQPQHF. CDR3 DNA sequence: TGTGCCATACACAGAGGGAATCAGCCCCAGCATTTT.

The chain employs TRBV5-1 and TRBJ2-3; 7 bases align to TRBD1. The germline gives CDR1 SGHRS, CDR2 YFSETQ. J was trimmed by 1 base and V by 4 bases; bases with no gene match: 6. This CDR3 region has 15 residues. The CDR3 loop reads CASSERDSRTDTQYF. The CDR3 nucleotides read TGCGCCAGCAGCGAACGGGACAGCCGCACAGATACGCAGTATTTT.

The V call is TRBV7-2, the J call TRBJ2-3; a weak D match, TRBD1 (5 bases). Germline V gene data show CDR1 as SGHTA and CDR2 as FQGNSA. The V end was cut by 6 bases, the J end by 2 bases, with 12 bases between. The CDR3 is 14 amino acids. In DNA form, the CDR3 reads TGTGCCAGCAGAAAGCTGACAGCCACAGATACGCAGTATTTT. It yields the protein CASRKLTATDTQYF.

The gene calls are TRBV27 and TRBJ1-2; D possibly corresponds to TRBD1 (6 bases). Between the trimmed V and J ends, which lost 4 bases and 4 bases, there was a span of 13 bases. CDR1 is MNHEY, CDR2 SMNVEV, per germline (reference sequence). This CDR3 contains 14 residues. DNA of the CDR3: TGTGCCAGCAGTTCCTACAGGGAAGGCTATGGCTACACCTTC. Amino acids: CASSSYREGYGYTF.

The genes are TRBV11-2 and TRBJ1-1; TRBD1 aligns across 7 bases. V shed 5 bases and J 0 bases; nucleotides not matched to a gene: 3. Per the germline V gene, CDR1 is SGHAT and CDR2 is FQNNGV. The CDR3 has 14 amino acids. The CDR3 nucleotides are TGTGCCAGCAGCCAGGGACAGATGAACACTGAAGCTTTCTTT. Translation: CASSQGQMNTEAFF.